A selection of T cell receptor beta chains follows, all from one sample in a study of blood T cell repertoires in COVID-19. Using immunoSEQ multiplex PCR, the repertoire was profiled, and TCRdb retains in-frame clones only, with some absent. The sample includes 150,000 to 180,000 clones, about 88% of them seen just once. Sequenced: PBMCs or T cells enriched from blood (not recorded which). The origin of the receptors is a man aged 45-65 years who had recovered from COVID-19. The conserved cysteine and the conserved F or W are not part of the CDR3 here.

CDR3,V,J
ASSVAGGSPDTQY,TRBV9,TRBJ2-3
ASSPRDRNTGELF,TRBV5-1,TRBJ2-2
ASSLDGRNSPLH,TRBV5-1,TRBJ1-6
ASSLGGGGQF,TRBV3-1/TRBV3-2,TRBJ2-1
ASSEASGKPQH,TRBV2,TRBJ1-5
ASSPGTSASSYNEQF,TRBV7-9,TRBJ2-1
ASSLEGRPSGANVLT,TRBV5-1,TRBJ2-6
ASSLARQVNEQF,TRBV7-2,TRBJ2-1
ASSLGRISYEQY,TRBV11-3,TRBJ2-7
ASSQIQGRYNEQF,TRBV6-5,TRBJ2-1
ASSLQGGGNTIY,TRBV9,TRBJ1-3
AWSPQVGYT,TRBV30,TRBJ1-2
ASSLDRDAGYT,TRBV7-8,TRBJ1-2
AWSVPRAGGNWDSPLH,TRBV30,TRBJ1-6
ASSSTGGDEKLF,TRBV7-9,TRBJ1-4
ASSILPVGRGRIEQY,TRBV27,TRBJ2-7
ASSLGAGNTEAF,TRBV5-4,TRBJ1-1
ASSPLAGTGELF,TRBV18,TRBJ2-2
ASSIVGRLNTEAF,TRBV19,TRBJ1-1
ASSPLGQSTDTQY,TRBV7-3,TRBJ2-3
ASSLKGGANQPQH,TRBV7-2,TRBJ1-5
ASSSPITGTLAQQETQY,TRBV6-2/TRBV6-3,TRBJ2-5
ASSDPRQGNVEPQH,TRBV2,TRBJ1-5
ASSLAPRGKQEAF,TRBV5-1,TRBJ1-1
ASTGDRGRGYEQY,TRBV6-4,TRBJ2-7
ASTFTQPNEKLF,TRBV19,TRBJ1-4
SVEELQGILNTEAF,TRBV29-1,TRBJ1-1
ASSSGGPQNSPLH,TRBV7-2,TRBJ1-6
ASSGTGGNTEAF,TRBV7-8,TRBJ1-1
ASSLAGGSYEQY,TRBV5-4,TRBJ2-7
ASSRSAGAATYNEQF,TRBV6-2/TRBV6-3,TRBJ2-1
ASSSPYQGNAEAF,TRBV6-5,TRBJ1-1
ASSVAGRDTEAF,TRBV9,TRBJ1-1
ASRRTGSSYEQY,TRBV6-5,TRBJ2-7
AISESGSGGVGNQPQH,TRBV10-3,TRBJ1-5
ASSASGQGSRTEAF,TRBV7-8,TRBJ1-1
ASSLVGDLRRYEQY,TRBV27,TRBJ2-7
ASATGQGVYEQY,TRBV7-6,TRBJ2-7
ASSDSGGAFETQY,TRBV2,TRBJ2-5
ASSKGLYNEQF,TRBV6-5,TRBJ2-1
ASSPSGAPYNEQF,TRBV5-1,TRBJ2-1
ASNAGTGGQPQH,TRBV6-6,TRBJ1-5
ASSLPGGTEKLF,TRBV3-1/TRBV3-2,TRBJ1-4
ASSEIYSNQPQH,TRBV2,TRBJ1-5
ASSQDRGASGRGETQY,TRBV4-2,TRBJ2-5
ASSLSASYNEQF,TRBV7-9,TRBJ2-1
ASSKGQVTNEKLF,TRBV21-1,TRBJ1-4
ASSLGRSDEQF,TRBV5-1,TRBJ2-1
ASSSGRGNSPLH,TRBV11-3,TRBJ1-6
ATSEGEYNEQF,TRBV24-1,TRBJ2-1
ATSDSRGMEGYT,TRBV24-1,TRBJ1-2
ASSFWDSYGYT,TRBV12-3/TRBV12-4,TRBJ1-2
AWSYSNTGELF,TRBV30,TRBJ2-2
ASSLGKSGGRVYGYT,TRBV13,TRBJ1-2
ASSLYGQGEKPQH,TRBV27,TRBJ1-5
ARQGTSGEDEQY,TRBV5-3,TRBJ2-7
ASSDGYRNTEAF,TRBV6-1,TRBJ1-1
ASSATAGTASYEQY,TRBV6-1,TRBJ2-7
ASSYQTGGARETQY,TRBV6-5,TRBJ2-5
ASSFMGQGHYGYT,TRBV5-4,TRBJ1-2